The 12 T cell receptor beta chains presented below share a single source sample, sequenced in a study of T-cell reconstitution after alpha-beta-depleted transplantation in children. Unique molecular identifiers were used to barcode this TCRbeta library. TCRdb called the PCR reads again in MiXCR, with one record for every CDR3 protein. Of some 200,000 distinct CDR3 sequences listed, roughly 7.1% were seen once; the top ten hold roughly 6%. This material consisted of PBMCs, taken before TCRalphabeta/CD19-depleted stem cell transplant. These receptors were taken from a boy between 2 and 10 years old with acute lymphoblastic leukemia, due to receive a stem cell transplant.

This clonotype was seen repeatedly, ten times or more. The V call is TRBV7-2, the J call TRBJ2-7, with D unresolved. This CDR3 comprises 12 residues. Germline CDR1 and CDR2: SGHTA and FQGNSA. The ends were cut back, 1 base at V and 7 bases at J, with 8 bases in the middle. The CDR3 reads CASSLGTFEQYF. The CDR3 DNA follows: TGTGCCAGCAGCTTAGGGACGTTTGAGCAGTACTTC.

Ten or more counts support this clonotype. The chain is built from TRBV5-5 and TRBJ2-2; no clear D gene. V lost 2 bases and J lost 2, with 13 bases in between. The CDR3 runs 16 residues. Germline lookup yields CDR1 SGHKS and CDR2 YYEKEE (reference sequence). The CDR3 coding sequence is TGTGCCAGCAGCTTTTGGTCAGACCCAAACACCGGGGAGCTGTTTTTT. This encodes CASSFWSDPNTGELFF.

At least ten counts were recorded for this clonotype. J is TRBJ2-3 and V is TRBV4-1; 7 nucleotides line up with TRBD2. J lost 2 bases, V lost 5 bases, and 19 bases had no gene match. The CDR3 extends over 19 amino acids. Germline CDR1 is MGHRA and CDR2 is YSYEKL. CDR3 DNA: TGCGCCAGCAGCTATACTCAATCTAAGAGCGGGGTTGCCACAGATACGCAGTATTTT. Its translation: CASSYTQSKSGVATDTQYF.

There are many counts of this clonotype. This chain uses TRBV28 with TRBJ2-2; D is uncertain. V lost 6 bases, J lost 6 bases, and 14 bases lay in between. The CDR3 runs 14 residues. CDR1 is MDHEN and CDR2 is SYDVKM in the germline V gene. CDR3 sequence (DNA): TGTGCCAGCAGAGACTTAAACGAACCCGGGGAGCTGTTTTTT. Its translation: CASRDLNEPGELFF.

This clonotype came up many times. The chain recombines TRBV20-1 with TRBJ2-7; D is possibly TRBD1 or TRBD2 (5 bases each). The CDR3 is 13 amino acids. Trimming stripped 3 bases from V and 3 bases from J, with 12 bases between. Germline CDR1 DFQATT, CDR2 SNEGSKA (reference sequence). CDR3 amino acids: CSASDLGVYEQYF. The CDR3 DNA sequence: TGCAGTGCTAGCGATTTGGGGGTCTACGAGCAGTACTTC.

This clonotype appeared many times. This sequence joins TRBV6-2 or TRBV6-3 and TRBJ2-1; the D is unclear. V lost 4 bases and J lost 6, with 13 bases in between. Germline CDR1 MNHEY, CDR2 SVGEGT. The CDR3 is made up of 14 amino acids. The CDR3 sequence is CASSSPSARNEQFF. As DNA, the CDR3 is TGTGCCAGCAGTTCCCCTTCCGCCCGCAATGAGCAGTTCTTC.

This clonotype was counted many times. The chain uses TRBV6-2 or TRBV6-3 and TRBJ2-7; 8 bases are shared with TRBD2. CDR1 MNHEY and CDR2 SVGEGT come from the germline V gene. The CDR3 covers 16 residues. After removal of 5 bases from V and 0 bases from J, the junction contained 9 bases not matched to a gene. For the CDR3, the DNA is TGTGCCAGCAGTAATTGGGCGAGCGGGAGCTCCTACGAGCAGTACTTC. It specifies CASSNWASGSSYEQYF.

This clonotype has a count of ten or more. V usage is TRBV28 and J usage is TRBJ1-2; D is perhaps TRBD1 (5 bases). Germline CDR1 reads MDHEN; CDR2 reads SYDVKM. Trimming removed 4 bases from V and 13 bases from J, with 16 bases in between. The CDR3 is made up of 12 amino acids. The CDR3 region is CASSSSTATCTF. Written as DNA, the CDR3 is TGTGCCAGCAGTTCCTCGACAGCTACCTGCACCTTC.

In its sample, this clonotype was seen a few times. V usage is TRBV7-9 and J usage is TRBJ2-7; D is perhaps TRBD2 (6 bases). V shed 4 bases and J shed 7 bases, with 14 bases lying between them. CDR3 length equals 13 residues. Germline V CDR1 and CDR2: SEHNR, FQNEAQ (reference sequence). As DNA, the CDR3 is TGTGCCAGCAGCTCGCGTCGGGGAGGTGAGCAGTACTTC. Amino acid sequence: CASSSRRGGEQYF.

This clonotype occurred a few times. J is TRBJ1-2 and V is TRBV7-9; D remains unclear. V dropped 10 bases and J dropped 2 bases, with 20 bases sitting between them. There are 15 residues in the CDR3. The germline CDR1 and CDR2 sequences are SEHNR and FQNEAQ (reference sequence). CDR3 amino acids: CATAFKSAENYGYTF. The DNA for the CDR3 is TGTGCCACTGCCTTTAAGTCGGCGGAGAACTATGGCTACACCTTC.

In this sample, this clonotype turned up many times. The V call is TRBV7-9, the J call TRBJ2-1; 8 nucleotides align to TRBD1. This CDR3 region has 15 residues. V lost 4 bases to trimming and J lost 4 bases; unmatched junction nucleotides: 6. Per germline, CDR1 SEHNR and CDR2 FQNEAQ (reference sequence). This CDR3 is CASSWTGWGYNEQFF. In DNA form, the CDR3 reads TGTGCCAGCAGCTGGACAGGGTGGGGATACAATGAGCAGTTCTTC.

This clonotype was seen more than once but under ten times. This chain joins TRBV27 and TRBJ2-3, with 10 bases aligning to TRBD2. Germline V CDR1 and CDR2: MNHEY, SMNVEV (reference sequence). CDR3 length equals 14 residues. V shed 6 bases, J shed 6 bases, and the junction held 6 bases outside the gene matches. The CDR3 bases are TGTGCCAGCAGATTAGCGGGGGGCGGGGATACGCAGTATTTT. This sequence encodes CASRLAGGGDTQYF.